These T cell receptor beta chains were read from a single sample in a study of blood T cell repertoires in COVID-19. Assay used: immunoSEQ multiplex PCR; TCRdb lists only in-frame clones, some missing. The data hold some 530,000 clones, with 70% to 90% observed a single time. Sequenced material: peripheral blood. The receptors here all came from a human donor in a cohort sampled during active COVID-19. Both conserved end residues are part of each CDR3. Where a row states a size, it is once, few, many or the class of an expanded clone; other rows omit it.

v_call	j_call	clone_size	cdr3_aa
TRBV11-2	TRBJ2-3	.	CASSLEGEGGTQYF
TRBV29-1	TRBJ2-3	once	CSVGGTATSTDTQYF
TRBV9	TRBJ1-1	.	CASKSVNTEAFF
TRBV15	TRBJ1-1	.	CATSRGGGSNTEAFF
TRBV5-4	TRBJ2-3	.	CASSVLEGTDTQYF
TRBV6-4	TRBJ2-1	.	CASSETSGGYNEQFF
TRBV30	TRBJ2-7	few	CAWSGTSGHEQYF
TRBV4-1	TRBJ1-1	.	CASSHPGAANTEAFF
TRBV30	TRBJ1-1	.	CAASGTVNTEAFF
TRBV10-2	TRBJ1-2	.	CASSETPDRDYGYTF
TRBV6-5	TRBJ2-5	.	CASSPPGKELAGEYF
TRBV27	TRBJ1-1	.	CASSLQGGTEAFF
TRBV5-4	TRBJ2-7	.	CASSSGSSGRSYEQYF
TRBV7-9	TRBJ2-7	.	CASSLAGQTYEQYF
TRBV7-3	TRBJ2-5	.	CASSSTGAAGETQYF
TRBV29-1	TRBJ1-1	.	CSVAAGRGAEAFF
TRBV5-4	TRBJ2-7	.	CASSKTSGSIDEQYF
TRBV28	TRBJ2-2	.	CASSSGAGKLFF
TRBV27	TRBJ2-1	.	CASSSRTTAARGNEQFF
TRBV14	TRBJ1-1	.	CASSPLQGQGTEAFF
TRBV7-9	TRBJ2-1	.	CASSSGQGARHEQFF
TRBV7-9	TRBJ2-7	.	CASSSLRGAEYYEQYF
TRBV6-6	TRBJ1-2	.	CASNVGGSLRGYTF
TRBV20-1	TRBJ1-1	.	CSARTTTEAFF
TRBV24-1	TRBJ2-5	.	CATSDPKADRRQETQYF
TRBV7-2	TRBJ1-1	.	CASSLFTLGNTEAFF
TRBV5-4	TRBJ1-1	.	CASSLGRGQSTEAFF
TRBV15	TRBJ2-1	.	CATSRDLGRSYNEQFF
TRBV28	TRBJ2-3	once	CASSLTGLAGTNTDTQYF
TRBV6-5	TRBJ2-7	.	CASTPELSGSHEQYF
TRBV30	TRBJ1-3	.	CAWRAHGLEAIYF
TRBV19	TRBJ2-1	few	CASSEQGWHEQFF
TRBV6-5	TRBJ2-1	.	CASSRGGSYNEQFF
TRBV19	TRBJ1-2	.	CASSKSRTGANYGYTF
TRBV5-4	TRBJ1-3	.	CASSRDRASGNTIYF
TRBV5-1	TRBJ2-3	few	CASSLGGGTDTQYF
TRBV19	TRBJ2-7	.	CASSGSVSYEQYF
TRBV27	TRBJ2-7	once	CASRALGSYEQYF
TRBV2	TRBJ1-1	.	CASSDTGTALNTEAFF
TRBV19	TRBJ2-5	.	CASSSLVGGETQYF
TRBV7-9	TRBJ1-1	.	CASRPQRNTEAFF
TRBV29-1	TRBJ2-7	.	CSVMSSGNLRNEQYF
TRBV12-5	TRBJ2-3	.	CASGLGLGHSTDTQYF
TRBV3-1/TRBV3-2	TRBJ1-6	.	CASRQGPSPLHF
TRBV27	TRBJ1-6	.	CASSSTGYNSPLHF